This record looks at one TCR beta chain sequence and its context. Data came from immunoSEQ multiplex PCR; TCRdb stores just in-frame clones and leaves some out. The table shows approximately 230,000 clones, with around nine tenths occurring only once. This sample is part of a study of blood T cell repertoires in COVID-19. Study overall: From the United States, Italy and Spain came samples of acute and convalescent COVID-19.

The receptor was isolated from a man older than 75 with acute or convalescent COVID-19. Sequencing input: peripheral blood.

The CDR3 nucleotides read TGCGCCAGCAGCTTGGGGGGGGGCCGAAATGAGCAGTTCTTC. Translated, it gives CASSLGGGRNEQFF. The chain links TRBV5-1 to TRBJ2-1, with D perhaps matching TRBD2 (7 bases). The germline V and J ends were trimmed by 0 bases and 7 bases, with 11 bases remaining between them. CDR1 is SGHRS and CDR2 is YFSETQ in the germline V gene. The CDR3 sequence is 14 residues long.